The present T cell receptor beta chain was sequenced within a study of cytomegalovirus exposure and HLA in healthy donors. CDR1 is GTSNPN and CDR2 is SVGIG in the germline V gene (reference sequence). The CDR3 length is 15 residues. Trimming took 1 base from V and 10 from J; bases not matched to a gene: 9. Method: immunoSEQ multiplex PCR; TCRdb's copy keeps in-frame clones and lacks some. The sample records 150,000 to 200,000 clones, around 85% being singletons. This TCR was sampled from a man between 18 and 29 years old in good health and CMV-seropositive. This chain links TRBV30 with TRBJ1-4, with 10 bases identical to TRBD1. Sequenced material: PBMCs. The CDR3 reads CAWSDLRDRGGKLFF. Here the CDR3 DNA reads TGTGCCTGGAGTGACCTCCGGGACAGGGGCGGAAAACTGTTTTTT.